Shown below are 12 T cell receptor beta chains from a single sample sequenced in a study of blood T cell repertoires in COVID-19. Profiling relied on immunoSEQ multiplex PCR, and the TCRdb table lists in-frame clones only, not all of them. This repertoire shows hundreds of thousands of clones, approximately 92% found once; its top ten account for about 1.1%. Sample: PBMCs or T cells enriched from blood (not recorded which). These receptors all stem from a man aged 30 to 45 who had recovered from COVID-19.

This clone was seen only once. The chain is built from TRBV19 and TRBJ2-3, with 7 nucleotides matching TRBD2. Germline V lookup: CDR1 LNHDA, CDR2 SQIVND (reference sequence). This CDR3 has 16 residues. V shed 6 bases, J shed 2 bases, and the junction held 11 bases outside the gene matches. This CDR3 reads CASSWGRAGITDTQYF. The CDR3 bases are TGTGCCAGTAGCTGGGGGAGGGCGGGGATCACAGATACGCAGTATTTT. The complete variable domain, with remaining parts taken from reference TRBV19 and TRBJ2-3, reads DGGITQSPKYLFRKEGQNVTLSCEQNLNHDAMYWYRQDPGQGLRLIYYSQIVNDFQKGDIAEGYSVSREKKESFPLTVTSAQKNPTAFYLCASSWGRAGITDTQYFGPGTRLTVL.

The V gene is TRBV14, the J gene TRBJ2-7, with D maybe TRBD2 (5 bases). The germline gives CDR1 SGHDN, CDR2 FVKESK. CDR3 size: 12 residues. The ends were cut back, 5 bases at V and 4 bases at J, with 9 bases in the middle. Here the CDR3 reads CASSGSGYEQYF. In DNA form, the CDR3 reads TGTGCCAGCAGCGGGAGTGGATACGAGCAGTACTTC.

V usage is TRBV5-1 and J usage is TRBJ2-7; D possibly corresponds to TRBD1 (6 bases). This CDR3 spans 13 amino acids. Germline assignment: CDR1 SGHRS and CDR2 YFSETQ. Trimming removed 0 bases at V and 5 bases at J, with 9 bases between. This CDR3 is CASSLDRADEQYF. For the CDR3, the DNA is TGCGCCAGCAGCTTGGACAGGGCGGACGAGCAGTACTTC.

The chain uses TRBV30 and TRBJ1-2; D remains ambiguous. The V gene's germline CDR1 is GTSNPN and CDR2 SVGIG (reference sequence). Trimming took 0 bases from V and 0 from J, leaving 11 bases between them. This CDR3 region has 15 residues. In nucleotides, the CDR3 is TGTGCCTGGAGTGTAAAACTAAAAGCTAACTATGGCTACACCTTC. This sequence encodes CAWSVKLKANYGYTF.

The chain carries TRBV27 and TRBJ1-4, with TRBD1 matching 7 bases. The CDR3 has 17 amino acids. Germline V gives CDR1 MNHEY, CDR2 SMNVEV (reference sequence). J gave up 8 bases and V 8 bases, and 20 bases lay outside the gene matches. This chain's CDR3 is CASGSRTAQGPPEKLFF. In nucleotides, the CDR3 is TGTGCCAGCGGCTCTAGGACAGCACAGGGGCCTCCCGAAAAACTGTTTTTT.

This chain connects TRBV2 to TRBJ1-3; D possibly corresponds to TRBD1 (6 bases). The germline CDR1 and CDR2 sequences are SNHLY and FYNNEI. Trimming removed 5 bases at V and 0 bases at J, with 8 bases between. The CDR3 totals 14 residues. CDR3 DNA: TGTGCCAGCAGTACAGGGAGCTCTGGAAACACCATATATTTT. It specifies CASSTGSSGNTIYF. Full variable domain (outside the CDR3, taken from reference TRBV2 and TRBJ1-3): EPEVTQTPSHQVTQMGQEVILRCVPISNHLYFYWYRQILGQKVEFLVSFYNNEISEKSEIFDDQFSVERPDGSNFTLKIRSTKLEDSAMYFCASSTGSSGNTIYFGEGSWLTVV.

The gene calls are TRBV19 and TRBJ2-2; the match to TRBD1 covers 10 bases. Germline V CDR1 and CDR2: LNHDA, SQIVND (reference sequence). The CDR3 covers 11 residues. V was clipped by 9 bases and J by 12 bases; unmatched bases: 4. The CDR3 loop reads CASFDRGQLFF. The CDR3 nucleotides are TGTGCCAGCTTTGACAGGGGGCAGCTGTTTTTT.

The chain combines TRBV10-3 with TRBJ2-1, with a weak D call TRBD2 (6 bases). The CDR3 loop spans 14 amino acids. V lost 6 bases, J lost 3 bases, and 12 bases lay in between. Germline CDR1 and CDR2: ENHRY and SYGVKD. CDR3 amino acids: CAIRGGTLYNEQFF. As DNA, the CDR3 is TGTGCCATCAGGGGCGGGACCCTCTACAATGAGCAGTTCTTC.

The CDR3 is CASRKTGNYEQYF. The CDR3 DNA follows: TGTGCCAGCAGAAAAACAGGGAACTACGAGCAGTACTTC. This chain links TRBV6-5 with TRBJ2-7; D perhaps matches TRBD1 (6 bases). This CDR3 contains 13 residues. V lost 6 bases and J 3 bases, leaving 12 bases between the germline ends. Germline CDR1 and CDR2: MNHEY and SVGAGI.

This chain joins TRBV19 and TRBJ2-1; 9 bases are a match to TRBD1. This CDR3 has 17 amino acids. V trimming: 3 bases; J trimming: 6 bases; junction bases outside the gene matches: 12. Germline V gene lookup returns CDR1 LNHDA and CDR2 SQIVND (reference sequence). CDR3 in amino acids: CASSITVGTGTLNEQFF. The CDR3 nucleotides are TGTGCCAGTAGTATTACGGTCGGGACAGGGACCCTCAATGAGCAGTTCTTC.

This chain connects TRBV12-3 or TRBV12-4 to TRBJ2-7; TRBD1 matches at 8 bases. The trim removed 6 bases at V and 0 bases at J, leaving 1 base unmatched. CDR3 size: 13 residues. CDR3: CASRGQGSYEQYF. As DNA, the CDR3 is TGTGCCAGCAGAGGACAGGGCTCCTACGAGCAGTACTTC.

The chain couples TRBV28 to TRBJ1-1; 9 nucleotides line up with TRBD1. There are 15 residues in the CDR3. The V gene's germline CDR1 is MDHEN and CDR2 SYDVKM. With 3 bases clipped from V and 2 bases from J, the junction kept 4 bases outside the gene matches. The CDR3 DNA reads TGTGCCAGCAGTTTCACGGACAGGGGAAACACTGAAGCTTTCTTT. Translation gives CASSFTDRGNTEAFF.